This TCR beta chain was captured in a study of CD8 T cells in Susac syndrome. Trimming removed 3 bases from V and 8 bases from J, with 16 bases in between. CDR3 size: 15 residues. Sequencing targeted TCR beta in blood CD8+ and CD4+ T cells. After extraction with the RNeasy kit, 0.5 to 1 ug of the RNA was reverse transcribed using random hexamers. TCRdb independently ran MiXCR on the immunoSEQ multiplex PCR reads; one entry per CDR3 protein. The sample includes around 300,000 distinct CDR3 sequences, around 92% of them seen just once. The clonotype comes from a human donor with multiple sclerosis. The chain couples TRBV12-3 or TRBV12-4 to TRBJ1-4; no definite D call. Sample: CD4+ T cells from PBMCs. The CDR3 DNA follows: TGTGCCAGCAGTTTTTTGGGCAGCCGGTGGGAAAAACTGTTTTTT. Its protein product is CASSFLGSRWEKLFF.